This T cell receptor beta chain is from a study of T-cell reconstitution after alpha-beta-depleted transplantation in children. This clonotype was found many times. Construction of the TCRbeta library involved unique molecular identifiers. TCRdb re-called the PCR reads through MiXCR, storing one row per CDR3 protein. The table lists hundreds of thousands of distinct CDR3 sequences, roughly 15% of them singletons. CDR3 length equals 12 residues. The germline gives CDR1 DFQATT, CDR2 SNEGSKA (reference sequence). V was cut by 1 base and J by 5 bases, with 8 bases left in between. The rearrangement joins TRBV20-1 to TRBJ2-5; D might be TRBD2 (5 bases). The sequencing here drew on PBMCs from the stem cell graft donor, taken from the stem cell graft. This receptor was obtained from a human donor who donated a stem cell graft to a child with acute myeloid leukemia. This CDR3 reads CSARAGGETQYF. CDR3 DNA sequence: TGCAGTGCTAGAGCAGGCGGGGAGACCCAGTACTTC.